This T cell receptor delta chain was captured in a study of gamma delta lymphoproliferative disorders and STAT genes listed by TCRdb under 2018. Background on the whole study: Gamma-chain libraries were prepared from at least 50 ng of genomic DNA using the LymphoTrack Dx TCRG Assay. Because no corresponding Invivoscribe delta assay was available, delta-chain libraries were prepared according to the standard operating procedure of the EuroClonality-NGS working group. The study profiled TCR gamma and delta CDR3 repertoires by deep sequencing in Tgammadelta lymphoproliferative disease patients and healthy controls, within a larger immunophenotypic and STAT-mutation study. A couple of gamma-chain samples and all delta-chain samples were sequenced twice to confirm results.

In both library methods, multiplex PCR was carried out with primers targeting conserved V and J regions of the TCR genes. Purified and pooled amplicons were sequenced on an Illumina MiSeq platform. From the authors' description of their analysis: V(D)J alignment, clonotype assembly and translation were done with MiXCR, while functionality assessment and CDR3 repertoire analyses were done with VDJtools. The IMGT definition of CDR3 was applied, and only productive sequences using functional genes were analyzed, with ORF genes and pseudogenes left out. A custom Python script was used to look across all patients and controls for identical amino acid CDR3s belonging to major clonotypes, meaning those with a frequency of >=5%. Clonotype frequencies in patients versus controls were compared with a one-sided non-parametric Wilcoxon test. TCRdb called clones anew from the public reads via CATT; matching DNA rows were later pooled. The V and J calls follow TCRdb's processing rather than the paper's. This sample holds 950 to 1,500 delta-chain clones; 1.5% to 2.5% were observed only once. The ten largest clones capture 45% to 65% of the sample.

What the authors observed across the whole study: When whole repertoires were clustered, gamma repertoires from patients grouped apart from those of healthy controls, but delta repertoires did not separate between the groups. Nearly all major patient gamma and delta clonotypes were public, shared with at least one healthy donor; only two gamma clonotypes were private to disease. Leukemic cells were skewed toward terminal effectors, whereas control T cells likely spanned varied maturation stages, a difference potentially limiting comparisons between patients and controls. According to the authors, NGS specificity may be reduced at low frequencies, so whether leukemic clones are public or private needs confirmation.

For both patients and controls, peripheral blood mononuclear cells were isolated, and the genomic DNA from these cells was used for TCR sequencing. Controls were approximately 23 healthy adult blood donors, with a median age of approximately 64 years and some 12 males and some 11 females, matched to patients for age and sex. CDR1 and CDR2, per the germline V gene (reference sequence), are TVYSNPD and GDNSRS. The CDR3 goes from the cysteine to the phenylalanine over 20 residues. Only CDR3 DNA remains: 60 bases, in frame from the first base. Germline trimming: 4 bases from V, 0 bases from J; junction bases outside gene matches: 23. This clone was found a few times. The antigen it binds to is not known. A read error likely explains why the TCRdb protein, taken from a much larger clone, differs from this DNA's translation at residue 13; the protein shown is translated from the DNA.

This receptor was obtained from a human donor in good health. The sequenced sample consisted of blood. The sequence joins TRDV3 to TRDJ1; TRDD3 lines up with 10 middle nucleotides. The CDR3 region has the sequence CAYDFPKYTGGLTYTDKLIF. In nucleotide form, the sequence is TGTGCCTACGACTTCCCCAAATATACTGGGGGATTGACGTACACCGATAAACTCATCTTT.